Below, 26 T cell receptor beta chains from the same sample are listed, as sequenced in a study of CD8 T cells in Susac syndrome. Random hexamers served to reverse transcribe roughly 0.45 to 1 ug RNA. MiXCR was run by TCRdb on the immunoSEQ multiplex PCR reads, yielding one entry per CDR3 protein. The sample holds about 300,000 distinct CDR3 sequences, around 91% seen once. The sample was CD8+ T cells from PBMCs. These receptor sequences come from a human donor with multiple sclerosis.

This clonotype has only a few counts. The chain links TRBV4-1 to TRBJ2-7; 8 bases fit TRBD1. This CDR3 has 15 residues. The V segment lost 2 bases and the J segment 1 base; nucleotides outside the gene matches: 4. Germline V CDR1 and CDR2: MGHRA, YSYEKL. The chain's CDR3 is CASSQYRGRSYEQYF. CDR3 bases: TGCGCCAGCAGCCAATACAGGGGGAGGTCCTACGAGCAGTACTTC.

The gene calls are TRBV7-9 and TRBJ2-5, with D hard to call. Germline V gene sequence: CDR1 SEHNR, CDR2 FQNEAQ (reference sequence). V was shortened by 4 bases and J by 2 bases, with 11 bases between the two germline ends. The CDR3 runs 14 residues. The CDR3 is CASSSDLQQETQYF. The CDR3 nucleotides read TGTGCCAGCAGCTCGGACCTACAACAAGAGACCCAGTACTTC.

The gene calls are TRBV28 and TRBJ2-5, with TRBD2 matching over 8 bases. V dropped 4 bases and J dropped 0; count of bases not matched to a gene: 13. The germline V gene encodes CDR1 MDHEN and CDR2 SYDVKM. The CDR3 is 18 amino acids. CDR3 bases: TGTGCCAGCAGTTATCTAAGCCGAGCGGGGGCGTACCAAGAGACCCAGTACTTC. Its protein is CASSYLSRAGAYQETQYF.

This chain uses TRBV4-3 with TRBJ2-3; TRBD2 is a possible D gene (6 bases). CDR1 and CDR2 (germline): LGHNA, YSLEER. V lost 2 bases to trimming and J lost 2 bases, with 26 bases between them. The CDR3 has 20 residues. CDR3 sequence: CASSQPSKGPLADLTDTQYF. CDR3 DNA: TGCGCCAGCAGCCAACCCTCAAAGGGGCCACTAGCAGATCTCACAGATACGCAGTATTTT.

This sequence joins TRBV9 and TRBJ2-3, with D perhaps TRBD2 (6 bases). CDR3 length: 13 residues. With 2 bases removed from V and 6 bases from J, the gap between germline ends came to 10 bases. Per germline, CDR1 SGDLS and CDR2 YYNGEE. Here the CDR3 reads CASSVSGADTQYF. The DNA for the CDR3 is TGTGCCAGCAGCGTTAGCGGAGCGGATACGCAGTATTTT.

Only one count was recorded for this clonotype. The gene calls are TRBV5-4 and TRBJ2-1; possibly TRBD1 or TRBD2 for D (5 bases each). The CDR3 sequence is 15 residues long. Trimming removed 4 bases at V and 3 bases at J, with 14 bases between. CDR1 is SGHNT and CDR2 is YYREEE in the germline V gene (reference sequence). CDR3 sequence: CASSHRDGNYNEQFF. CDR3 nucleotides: TGTGCCAGCAGCCATCGGGACGGAAACTACAATGAGCAGTTCTTC.

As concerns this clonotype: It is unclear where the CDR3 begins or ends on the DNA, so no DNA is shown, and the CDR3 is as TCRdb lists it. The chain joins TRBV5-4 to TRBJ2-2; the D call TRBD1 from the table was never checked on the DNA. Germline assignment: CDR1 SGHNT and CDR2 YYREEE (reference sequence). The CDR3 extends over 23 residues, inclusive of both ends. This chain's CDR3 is CASSLTPRRDRGFILMCAGSCFF.

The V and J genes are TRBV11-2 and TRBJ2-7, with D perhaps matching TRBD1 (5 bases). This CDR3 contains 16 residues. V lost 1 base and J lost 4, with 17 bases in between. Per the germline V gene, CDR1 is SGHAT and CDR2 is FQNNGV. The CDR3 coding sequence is TGTGCCAGCAGCTTAGTGGCAGGGCCCCTTCCGTACGAGCAGTACTTC. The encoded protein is CASSLVAGPLPYEQYF.

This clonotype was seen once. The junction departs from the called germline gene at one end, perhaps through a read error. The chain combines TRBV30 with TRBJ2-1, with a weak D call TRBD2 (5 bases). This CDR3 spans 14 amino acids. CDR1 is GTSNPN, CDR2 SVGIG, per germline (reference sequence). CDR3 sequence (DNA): TGTGCCTGGACGCGTGTGGACTCCAACAATGAGCAGTTCTTC. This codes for CAWTRVDSNNEQFF.

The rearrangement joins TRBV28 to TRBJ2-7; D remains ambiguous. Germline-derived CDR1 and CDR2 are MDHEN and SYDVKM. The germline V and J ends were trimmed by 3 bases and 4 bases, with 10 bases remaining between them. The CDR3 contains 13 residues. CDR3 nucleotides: TGTGCCAGCAGTTTCAAAAGGAAATACGAGCAGTACTTC. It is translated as CASSFKRKYEQYF.

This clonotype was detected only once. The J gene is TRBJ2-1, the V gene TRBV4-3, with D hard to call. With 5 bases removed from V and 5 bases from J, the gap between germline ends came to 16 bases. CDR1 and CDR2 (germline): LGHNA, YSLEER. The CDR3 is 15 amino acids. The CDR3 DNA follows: TGCGCCAGCAGCTCAAGCCATTACAGAAACAATGAGCAGTTCTTC. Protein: CASSSSHYRNNEQFF.

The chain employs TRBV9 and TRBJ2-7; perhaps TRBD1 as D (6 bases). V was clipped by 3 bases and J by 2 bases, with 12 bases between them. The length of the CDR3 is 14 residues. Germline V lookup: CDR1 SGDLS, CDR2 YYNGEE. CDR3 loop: CASSASDSTYEQYF. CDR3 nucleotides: TGTGCCAGCAGCGCCTCGGACAGCACCTACGAGCAGTACTTC. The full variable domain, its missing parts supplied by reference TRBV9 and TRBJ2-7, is DSGVTQTPKHLITATGQRVTLRCSPRSGDLSVYWYQQSLDQGLQFLIQYYNGEERAKGNILERFSAQQFPDLHSELNLSSLELGDSALYFCASSASDSTYEQYFGPGTRLTVT.

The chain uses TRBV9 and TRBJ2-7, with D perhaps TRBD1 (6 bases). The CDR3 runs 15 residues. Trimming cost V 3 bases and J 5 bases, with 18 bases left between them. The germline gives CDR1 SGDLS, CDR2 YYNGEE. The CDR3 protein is CASSGEQGGGDEQYF. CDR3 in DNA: TGTGCCAGCAGCGGCGAACAGGGCGGTGGAGACGAGCAGTACTTC.

CDR3 amino acids: CASSERLAGDYHSYNEQFF. CDR3 coding DNA: TGTGCCAGCAGTGAACGCCTAGCGGGGGACTATCACTCCTACAATGAGCAGTTCTTC. V and J are TRBV25-1 and TRBJ2-1; the match to TRBD2 covers 10 bases. Trimming took 2 bases from V and 0 from J; bases not matched to a gene: 10. Germline-derived CDR1 and CDR2 are MGHDK and SYGVNS. CDR3 length: 19 residues. The full variable domain, its missing parts supplied by reference TRBV25-1 and TRBJ2-1, is EADIYQTPRYLVIGTGKKITLECSQTMGHDKMYWYQQDPGMELHLIHYSYGVNSTEKGDLSSESTVSRIRTEHFPLTLESARPSHTSQYLCASSERLAGDYHSYNEQFFGPGTRLTVL.

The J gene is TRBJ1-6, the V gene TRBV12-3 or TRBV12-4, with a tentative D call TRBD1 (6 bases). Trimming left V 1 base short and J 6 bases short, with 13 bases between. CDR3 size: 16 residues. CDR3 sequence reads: CASSLVPGAGNSPLHF. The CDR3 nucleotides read TGTGCCAGCAGTTTAGTGCCAGGGGCTGGTAATTCACCCCTCCACTTT.

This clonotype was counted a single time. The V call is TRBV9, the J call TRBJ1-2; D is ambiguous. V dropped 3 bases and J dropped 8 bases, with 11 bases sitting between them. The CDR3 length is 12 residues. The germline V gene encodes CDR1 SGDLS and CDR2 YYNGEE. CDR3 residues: CASSGLLWGYTF. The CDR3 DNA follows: TGTGCCAGCAGCGGCCTATTGTGGGGCTACACCTTC.

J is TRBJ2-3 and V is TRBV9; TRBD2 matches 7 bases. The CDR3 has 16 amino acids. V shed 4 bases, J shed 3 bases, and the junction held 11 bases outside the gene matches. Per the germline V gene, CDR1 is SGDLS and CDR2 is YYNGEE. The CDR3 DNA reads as TGTGCCAGCAGCCCCCGCGGGAGAGGCGGTACAGATACGCAGTATTTT. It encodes CASSPRGRGGTDTQYF. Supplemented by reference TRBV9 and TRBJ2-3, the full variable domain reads DSGVTQTPKHLITATGQRVTLRCSPRSGDLSVYWYQQSLDQGLQFLIQYYNGEERAKGNILERFSAQQFPDLHSELNLSSLELGDSALYFCASSPRGRGGTDTQYFGPGTRLTVL.

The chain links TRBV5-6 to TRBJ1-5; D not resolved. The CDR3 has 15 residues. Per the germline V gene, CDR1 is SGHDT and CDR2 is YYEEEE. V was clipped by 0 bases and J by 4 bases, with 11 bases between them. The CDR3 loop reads CASSLGWAQNQPQHF. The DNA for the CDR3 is TGTGCCAGCAGCTTGGGTTGGGCCCAGAATCAGCCCCAGCATTTT.

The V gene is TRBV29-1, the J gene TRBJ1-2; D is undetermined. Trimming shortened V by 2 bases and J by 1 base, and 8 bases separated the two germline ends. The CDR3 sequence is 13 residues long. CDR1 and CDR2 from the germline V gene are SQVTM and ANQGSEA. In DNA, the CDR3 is TGCAGCGTTGAAAGGGCTGATAACTATGGCTACACCTTC. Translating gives CSVERADNYGYTF.

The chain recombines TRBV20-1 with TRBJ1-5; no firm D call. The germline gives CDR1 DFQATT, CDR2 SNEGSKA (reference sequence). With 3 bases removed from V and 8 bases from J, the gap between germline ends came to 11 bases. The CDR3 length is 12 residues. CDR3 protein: CSASVGLEPQHF. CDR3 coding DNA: TGCAGTGCTAGTGTCGGGTTGGAGCCCCAGCATTTT.

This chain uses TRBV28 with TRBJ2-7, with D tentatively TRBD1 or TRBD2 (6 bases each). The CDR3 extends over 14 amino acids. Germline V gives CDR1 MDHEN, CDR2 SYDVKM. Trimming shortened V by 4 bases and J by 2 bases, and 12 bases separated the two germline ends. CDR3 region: CASSSPGAPYEQYF. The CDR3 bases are TGTGCCAGCAGTTCGCCGGGGGCCCCCTACGAGCAGTACTTC.

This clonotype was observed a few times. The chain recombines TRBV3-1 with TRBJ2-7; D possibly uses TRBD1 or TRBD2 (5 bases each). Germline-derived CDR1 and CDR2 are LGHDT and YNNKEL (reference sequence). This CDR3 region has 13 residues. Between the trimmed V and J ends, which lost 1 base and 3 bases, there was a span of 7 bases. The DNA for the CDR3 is TGTGCCAGCAGCCAAGGAGGGGACTACGAGCAGTACTTC. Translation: CASSQGGDYEQYF.

The CDR3 DNA reads TGTGCCAGCAGCCAAGATCACGCGGGCGATACGCAGTATTTT. Protein product: CASSQDHAGDTQYF. V and J are TRBV4-2 and TRBJ2-3; D may be TRBD2 (5 bases). The germline V gene encodes CDR1 LGHNA and CDR2 YNFKEQ. The CDR3 loop spans 14 amino acids. The germline V and J ends were trimmed by 0 bases and 6 bases, with 10 bases remaining between them.

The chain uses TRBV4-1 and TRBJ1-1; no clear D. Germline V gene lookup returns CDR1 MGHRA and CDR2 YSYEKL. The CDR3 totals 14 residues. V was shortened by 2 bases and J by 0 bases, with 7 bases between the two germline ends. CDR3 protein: CASSQSRVNTEAFF. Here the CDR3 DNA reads TGCGCCAGCAGCCAATCCCGGGTGAACACTGAAGCTTTCTTT.

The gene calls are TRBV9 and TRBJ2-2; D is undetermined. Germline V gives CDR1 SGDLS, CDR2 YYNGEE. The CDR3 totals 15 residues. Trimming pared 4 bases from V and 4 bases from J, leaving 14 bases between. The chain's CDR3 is CASSPSLRSTGELFF. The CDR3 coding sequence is TGTGCCAGCAGCCCATCATTACGGTCCACCGGGGAGCTGTTTTTT.

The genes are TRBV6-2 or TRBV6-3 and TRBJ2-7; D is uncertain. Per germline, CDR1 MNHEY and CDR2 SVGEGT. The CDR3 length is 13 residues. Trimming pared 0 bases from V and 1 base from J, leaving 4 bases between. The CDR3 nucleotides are TGTGCCAGCAGTTACTCGGAGTCCTACGAGCAGTACTTC. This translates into CASSYSESYEQYF.